The clone carrying this T cell receptor beta chain was picked up many times. This CDR3 comprises 15 residues. Germline CDR1 and CDR2: ENHRY and SYGVKD. J lost 3 bases, V lost 5 bases, and 6 bases had no gene match. The data derive from a study of Graves' ophthalmopathy and Graves' hyperthyroidism. The authors amplified TCR beta CDR3 regions, and they did so from RNA transcripts for repertoire sequencing. Scientists carried out first-round RT-PCR using HTBI primers and then a second-round multiplex PCR. MiXCR, run by TCRdb on the multiplex PCR reads, gives a single entry per CDR3 protein. In the table there are more than 1,000,000 distinct CDR3 sequences, 35% to 40% of which are singletons.

The clonotype comes from an adult man with Graves' hyperthyroidism. Source material: peripheral blood or thyroid tissue (not recorded which). The J gene is TRBJ2-7, the V gene TRBV10-3; 11 bases agree with TRBD2. The CDR3: CAISNSGGERYEQYF. The CDR3, as DNA: TGTGCCATCAGTAATAGCGGGGGGGAACGCTACGAGCAGTACTTC.